Below are 8 T cell receptor beta chains sequenced from a single sample in a study of OX40 agonist ivuxolimab in advanced cancers. TCRdb keeps only in-frame clones here, not all; method: immunoSEQ multiplex PCR. The sample includes approximately 30,000 clones, 92% of them seen just once. This material consisted of CD4+ or CD8+ T cells sorted from blood, taken in a trial of the OX40 agonist ivuxolimab. These receptors were collected from an adult with an advanced solid tumor such as melanoma, head and neck, liver or kidney cancer.

The chain uses TRBV6-5 and TRBJ2-1; D is possibly TRBD1 or TRBD2 (5 bases each). V was clipped by 6 bases and J by 12 bases, with 18 bases between them. There are 13 residues in the CDR3. Germline CDR1 and CDR2: MNHEY and SVGAGI. The CDR3 coding sequence is TGTGCCAGCAGCCGTAGGGGCGTCCGGGGGCAGTTCTTC. Translation: CASSRRGVRGQFF.

This chain joins TRBV6-5 and TRBJ1-5; 7 bases are a match to TRBD1. The length of the CDR3 is 15 residues. Trimming took 6 bases from V and 2 from J; bases not matched to a gene: 7. CDR1 and CDR2 (germline): MNHEY, SVGAGI. CDR3: CASSKGADGNQPQHF. The DNA of the CDR3 is TGTGCCAGCAGCAAGGGGGCGGACGGCAATCAGCCCCAGCATTTT.

The chain joins TRBV5-6 to TRBJ1-3; D is undetermined. CDR1 and CDR2 from the germline V gene are SGHDT and YYEEEE. The CDR3 is 13 amino acids. Trimming removed 4 bases at V and 3 bases at J, with 8 bases between. CDR3 residues: CASSPSVGNTIYF. The CDR3 coding sequence is TGTGCCAGCAGCCCATCGGTTGGAAACACCATATATTTT.

The chain combines TRBV28 with TRBJ2-2; no firm D call. Trimming removed 3 bases from V and 3 bases from J, with 8 bases in between. The CDR3 contains 14 residues. Germline V lookup: CDR1 MDHEN, CDR2 SYDVKM. CDR3 DNA: TGTGCCAGCAGTTTTATACGGGACACCGGGGAGCTGTTTTTT. It translates to CASSFIRDTGELFF.

The CDR3 protein is CASSLGRVAGGELFF. The DNA for the CDR3 is TGTGCCAGCAGCTTAGGGCGAGTGGCGGGCGGGGAGCTGTTTTTT. This rearrangement joins TRBV13 to TRBJ2-2, with D possibly being TRBD2 (5 bases). V was trimmed by 0 bases and J by 7 bases, leaving 12 bases between them. CDR3 length: 15 residues. Germline CDR1 and CDR2: PRHDT and FYEKMQ (reference sequence).

This chain connects TRBV4-3 to TRBJ1-5, with a tentative D call TRBD1 (6 bases). The germline V gene encodes CDR1 LGHNA and CDR2 YSLEER. Trimming removed 0 bases at V and 6 bases at J, with 15 bases between. The CDR3 has 16 residues. DNA of the CDR3: TGCGCCAGCAGCCAAGAGCGGCAGGGGTCGGGTCAGCCCCAGCATTTT. This translates into CASSQERQGSGQPQHF.

The chain has TRBV7-6 and TRBJ2-7, with a possible D match to TRBD1 (5 bases). V was trimmed by 1 base and J by 2 bases, leaving 15 bases between them. Per the germline V gene, CDR1 is SGHVS and CDR2 is FNYEAQ. The CDR3 consists of 16 residues. CDR3 bases: TGTGCCAGCAGCTTAGGGTGGGATAGACAGACCTACGAGCAGTACTTC. It codes for CASSLGWDRQTYEQYF.

The chain employs TRBV5-6 and TRBJ1-2; D unresolved. Trimming removed 4 bases at V and 8 bases at J, with 21 bases between. The CDR3 loop spans 15 amino acids. Per germline, CDR1 SGHDT and CDR2 YYEEEE. The CDR3 DNA reads as TGTGCCAGCAGCCCACCCCGACCACCCCCGGAGGGCTACACCTTC. Encoded protein: CASSPPRPPPEGYTF.